The 10 T cell receptor beta chains in this list originate from one sample, sequenced in a study of cytomegalovirus exposure and HLA in healthy donors. The PCR had 60 Vbeta and 13 Jbeta primers. This table comes from immunoSEQ multiplex PCR, and its TCRdb copy is limited to in-frame clones, with some not included. The sample records just over 150,000 clones, approximately 84% being singletons. Sequencing was performed on PBMCs. The origin of the receptors is a man in his late teens or twenties in good health and CMV-seropositive.

The chain uses TRBV19 and TRBJ2-7, with TRBD1 matching 7 bases. CDR3 length equals 15 residues. CDR1 is LNHDA, CDR2 SQIVND, per germline (reference sequence). Losses at the gene ends were 3 bases for V and 2 bases for J; bases not matched to a gene: 7. The CDR3 DNA is TGTGCCAGTAGTATCCGAAAGACAGGGCCCTACGAGCAGTACTTC. Protein product: CASSIRKTGPYEQYF.

This clone was observed a few times. V and J are TRBV5-6 and TRBJ2-3, with 8 bases lining up with TRBD2. Germline CDR1 and CDR2: SGHDT and YYEEEE. The trim removed 4 bases at V and 4 bases at J, leaving 8 bases unmatched. CDR3 length: 15 residues. The CDR3 DNA reads as TGTGCCAGCAGCCCCGCGGGGGGTTACGCAGATACGCAGTATTTT. Translated: CASSPAGGYADTQYF.

The J gene is TRBJ1-2, the V gene TRBV5-6, with 8 bases lining up with TRBD1. The V gene's germline CDR1 is SGHDT and CDR2 YYEEEE. The CDR3 loop spans 14 amino acids. Losses at the gene ends were 6 bases for V and 0 bases for J; bases not matched to a gene: 4. The CDR3 DNA follows: TGTGCCAGCATCCTGGGACAGGCTAACTATGGCTACACCTTC. Encoded protein: CASILGQANYGYTF. The full variable domain, completed using reference TRBV5-6 and TRBJ1-2, is DAGVTQSPTHLIKTRGQQVTLRCSPKSGHDTVSWYQQALGQGPQFIFQYYEEEERQRGNFPDRFSGHQFPNYSSELNVNALLLGDSALYLCASILGQANYGYTFGSGTRLTVV.

On this clone itself: Relative to the germline gene, one junction end is altered; a read error may explain this. The chain is built from TRBV7-7 and TRBJ2-1; D may be TRBD2 (5 bases). Germline CDR1 and CDR2: SSHAT and FNYEAQ (reference sequence). The CDR3 sequence is 14 residues long. CDR3 loop: CASSLAPERVEQFF. The CDR3 region has the DNA TGTGCTAGCAGCTTAGCCCCGGAGAGGGTAGAGCAGTTCTTC.

This clone was observed once. This chain links TRBV4-3 with TRBJ2-1; 9 bases fit TRBD2. V shed 3 bases and J 9 bases; nucleotides not matched to a gene: 6. The CDR3 covers 14 residues. Germline values: CDR1 LGHNA, CDR2 YSLEER. The CDR3 here is CASSHGLAGAEQFF. CDR3 sequence (DNA): TGCGCCAGCAGCCACGGATTAGCGGGGGCTGAGCAGTTCTTC.

The chain joins TRBV7-3 to TRBJ2-5; 9 bases fit TRBD2. The CDR3 has 15 amino acids. The germline gives CDR1 SGHTA, CDR2 FQGTGA. Trimming cost V 2 bases and J 2 bases; bases outside gene matches: 3. The CDR3 sequence is CASSLERGEQETQYF. The CDR3 DNA reads as TGTGCCAGCAGCTTAGAGCGGGGGGAGCAAGAGACCCAGTACTTC.

The chain joins TRBV30 to TRBJ2-2; D is possibly TRBD1 (5 bases). Trimming removed 0 bases from V and 1 base from J, with 9 bases in between. The CDR3 contains 15 residues. Germline V lookup: CDR1 GTSNPN, CDR2 SVGIG (reference sequence). Written as DNA, the CDR3 is TGTGCCTGGAGTGTAGGGCAGGGGAACACCGGGGAGCTGTTTTTT. Translating gives CAWSVGQGNTGELFF. The entire variable domain, with the rest obtained from reference TRBV30 and TRBJ2-2, is as follows: SQTIHQWPATLVQPVGSPLSLECTVEGTSNPNLYWYRQAAGRGLQLLFYSVGIGQISSEVPQNLSASRPQDRQFILSSKKLLLSDSGFYLCAWSVGQGNTGELFFGEGSRLTVL.

This clone was counted only a few times. The chain employs TRBV5-1 and TRBJ2-5; TRBD2 might be the D (6 bases). The CDR3 spans 14 residues. The germline V gene encodes CDR1 SGHRS and CDR2 YFSETQ. Trimming cost V 4 bases and J 2 bases, with 12 bases left between them. CDR3 DNA: TGCGCCAGCAGCCCCACGGGGGTGCAAGAGACCCAGTACTTC. As protein: CASSPTGVQETQYF. The whole variable domain, remainder taken from reference TRBV5-1 and TRBJ2-5, is KAGVTQTPRYLIKTRGQQVTLSCSPISGHRSVSWYQQTPGQGLQFLFEYFSETQRNKGNFPGRFSGRQFSNSRSEMNVSTLELGDSALYLCASSPTGVQETQYFGPGTRLLVL.

The CDR3: CASSFPDRGWHEQFF. DNA for the CDR3: TGTGCCAGCAGCTTCCCGGACAGGGGGTGGCATGAGCAGTTCTTC. The chain recombines TRBV7-9 with TRBJ2-1; 10 bases fit TRBD1. The germline V gene has CDR1 SEHNR and CDR2 FQNEAQ (reference sequence). The CDR3 length is 15 residues. Losses at the gene ends were 3 bases for V and 8 bases for J; bases not matched to a gene: 7.

V and J are TRBV12-5 and TRBJ2-2, with 8 bases that match TRBD2. After removal of 7 bases from V and 1 base from J, the junction contained 5 bases not matched to a gene. The CDR3 covers 15 residues. Germline values: CDR1 LGHNT, CDR2 FRNRAP. CDR3 in DNA: TGTGCTAGTGAGACTAGCGATTGGAACACCGGGGAGCTGTTTTTT. Protein: CASETSDWNTGELFF.